Included here is one T cell receptor (beta chain) sequence, with context. The antigen remains unidentified. Here immunoSEQ multiplex PCR was the method, and the copy in TCRdb shows in-frame clones only, minus some. The sample holds about 2 million clones; 85% to 95% are singletons and the top ten take roughly 0.13%. This sample is part of a study of shared clonotypes between healthy human individuals. Findings and caveats of the study: Some clonotypes were shared by all four sorted-subset donors, while others were not shared. The non-shared ones had lower generation probabilities than the shared ones.

V was clipped by 5 bases and J by 5 bases; unmatched bases: 4. Germline V CDR1 and CDR2: LGHNA, YSLEER. This CDR3 spans 14 amino acids. The chain recombines TRBV4-3 with TRBJ1-4; 8 bases are shared with TRBD1. This receptor was taken from a man younger than 35 in good health. The sample taken for sequencing was naive CD4+ T cells sorted from blood. Subset indicated: CD45RA+ positively selected. The CDR3 coding sequence is TGCGCCAGCAGCGAGGACAGGGCAAATGAAAAACTGTTTTTT. Protein: CASSEDRANEKLFF.